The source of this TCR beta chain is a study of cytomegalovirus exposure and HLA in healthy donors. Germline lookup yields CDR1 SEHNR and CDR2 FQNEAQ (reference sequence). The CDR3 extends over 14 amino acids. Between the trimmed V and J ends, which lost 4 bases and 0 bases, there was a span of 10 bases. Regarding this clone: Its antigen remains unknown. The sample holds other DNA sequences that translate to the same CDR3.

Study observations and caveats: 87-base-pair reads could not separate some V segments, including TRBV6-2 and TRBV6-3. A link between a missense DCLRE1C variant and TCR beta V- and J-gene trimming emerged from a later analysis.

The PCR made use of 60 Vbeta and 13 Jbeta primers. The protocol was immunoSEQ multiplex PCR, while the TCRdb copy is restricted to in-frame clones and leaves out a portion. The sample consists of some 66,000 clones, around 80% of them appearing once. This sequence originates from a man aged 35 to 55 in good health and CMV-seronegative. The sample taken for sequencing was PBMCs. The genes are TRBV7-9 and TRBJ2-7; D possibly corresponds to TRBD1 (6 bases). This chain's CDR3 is CASSSDRSSYEQYF. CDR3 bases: TGTGCCAGCAGCTCAGACAGGAGCTCCTACGAGCAGTACTTC.